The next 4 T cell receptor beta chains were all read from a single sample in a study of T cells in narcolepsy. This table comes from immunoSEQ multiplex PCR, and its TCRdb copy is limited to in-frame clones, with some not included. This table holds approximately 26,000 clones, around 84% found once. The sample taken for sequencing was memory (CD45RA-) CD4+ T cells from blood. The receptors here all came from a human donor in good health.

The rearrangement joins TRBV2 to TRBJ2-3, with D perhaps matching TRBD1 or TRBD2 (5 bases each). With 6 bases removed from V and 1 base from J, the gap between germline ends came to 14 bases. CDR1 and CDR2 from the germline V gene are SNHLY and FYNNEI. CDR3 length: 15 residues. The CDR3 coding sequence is TGTGCCAGCAGCGATCGGGACCGCCGCACAGATACGCAGTATTTT. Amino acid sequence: CASSDRDRRTDTQYF.

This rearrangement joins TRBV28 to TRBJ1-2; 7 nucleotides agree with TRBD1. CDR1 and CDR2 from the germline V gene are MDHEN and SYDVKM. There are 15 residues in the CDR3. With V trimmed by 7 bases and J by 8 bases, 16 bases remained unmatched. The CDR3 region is CASNPTTGAYGGYTF. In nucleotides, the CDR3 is TGTGCCAGCAACCCGACAACAGGGGCGTACGGGGGCTACACCTTC.

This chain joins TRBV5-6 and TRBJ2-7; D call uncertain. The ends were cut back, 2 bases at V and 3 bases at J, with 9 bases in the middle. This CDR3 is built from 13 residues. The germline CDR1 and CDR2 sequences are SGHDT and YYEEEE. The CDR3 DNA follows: TGTGCCAGCAGCTTTAGTTTGAACTACGAGCAGTACTTC. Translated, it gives CASSFSLNYEQYF.

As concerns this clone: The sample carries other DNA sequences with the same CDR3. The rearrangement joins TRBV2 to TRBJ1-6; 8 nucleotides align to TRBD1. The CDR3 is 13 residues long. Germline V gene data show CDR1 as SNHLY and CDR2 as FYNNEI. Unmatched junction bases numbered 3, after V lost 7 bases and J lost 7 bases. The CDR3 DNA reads TGTGCCAGCACTGGACAGGGAAATTCACCCCTCCACTTT. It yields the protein CASTGQGNSPLHF.